This T cell receptor beta chain was identified during a study of CD8 T cells in ankylosing spondylitis. General study results and limits: It was reported that disease-linked clones were significantly enriched in matched ankylosing spondylitis synovial fluid. As for the disease-linked clones, they showed a CD8+ phenotype and occurred at relatively low frequencies in peripheral blood. Apparently characteristic of ankylosing spondylitis blood was a TCR beta motif (fewer than ten highly homologous variants).

Unmatched junction bases numbered 9, after V lost 7 bases and J lost 0 bases. The CDR3 covers 15 residues. Germline CDR1 reads MDHEN; CDR2 reads SYDVKM. Points on this clonotype: Its antigen remains unidentified.

With molecular barcodes, quantitative 5'-RACE was used to make the TCR beta libraries. MiXCR was run by TCRdb on the 5' RACE reads, yielding one entry per CDR3 protein. Of around 300,000 distinct CDR3 sequences in the sample, roughly 14% are singletons; the top ten hold around 1%. Material for sequencing was blood, either unsorted or a sorted T cell fraction (not recorded which). The clonotype was recovered from a male donor with ankylosing spondylitis or in good health (not recorded which). The V call is TRBV28, the J call TRBJ2-7; 7 bases are a match to TRBD2. The CDR3 DNA is TGTGCCAGCACCAAGCAGGGACTAAGCTCCTACGAGCAGTACTTC. This sequence encodes CASTKQGLSSYEQYF.